This passage covers 28 T cell receptor beta chains from one sample sequenced in a study of cytomegalovirus exposure and HLA in healthy donors. Use of 60 Vbeta and 13 Jbeta primers characterized the PCR. Method: immunoSEQ multiplex PCR; TCRdb's copy keeps in-frame clones and lacks some. The data show some 93,000 clones, approximately 72% seen once. Sequencing input: PBMCs. These receptors all stem from a woman in her thirties or forties in good health and CMV-seronegative.

The gene calls are TRBV6-5 and TRBJ2-7, with D possibly matching TRBD1 (5 bases). Per the germline V gene, CDR1 is MNHEY and CDR2 is SVGAGI. V lost 5 bases and J 5 bases, leaving 13 bases between the germline ends. This CDR3 contains 13 residues. Written as DNA, the CDR3 is TGTGCCAGCAGTGCCTCAGGGTCCCACGAGCAGTACTTC. The encoded protein is CASSASGSHEQYF.

The sample holds a few counts of this clone. In DNA form, the CDR3 reads TGTGCCAGCAGCCCAATCATTTCTGGGGCCAACGTCCTGACTTTC. Its protein is CASSPIISGANVLTF. V usage is TRBV6-5 and J usage is TRBJ2-6; D uncertain. Germline lookup yields CDR1 MNHEY and CDR2 SVGAGI. This CDR3 is 15 amino acids long. The V gene lost 6 bases and the J gene lost 1 base, with 10 bases spanning the gap.

The V gene is TRBV7-8, the J gene TRBJ1-1, with D possibly TRBD1 on 6 matching bases. V was shortened by 0 bases and J by 6 bases, with 11 bases between the two germline ends. The CDR3 sequence is 14 residues long. In germline, CDR1 is SGHVS, CDR2 FQNEAQ. CDR3 amino acids: CASSLARGMAEAFF. The DNA for the CDR3 is TGTGCCAGCAGCTTAGCAAGGGGGATGGCTGAAGCTTTCTTT.

This clone was counted a few times. This sequence joins TRBV7-9 and TRBJ2-3; perhaps TRBD1 as D (5 bases). The CDR3 extends over 15 amino acids. V was cut by 3 bases and J by 0 bases, with 10 bases left in between. Germline loops: CDR1 SEHNR, CDR2 FQNEAQ (reference sequence). CDR3: CASSFGAESTDTQYF. CDR3 sequence (DNA): TGTGCCAGCAGCTTTGGGGCGGAAAGCACAGATACGCAGTATTTT.

V usage is TRBV9 and J usage is TRBJ2-3; maybe TRBD2 (6 bases). CDR3 length: 16 residues. Germline lookup yields CDR1 SGDLS and CDR2 YYNGEE. V was cut by 0 bases and J by 1 base, with 12 bases left in between. The CDR3 protein is CASSVGSSGRTDTQYF. The CDR3 region has the DNA TGTGCCAGCAGCGTAGGCAGTAGCGGACGCACAGATACGCAGTATTTT.

The chain is built from TRBV5-1 and TRBJ2-1; 12 bases align to TRBD2. V was clipped by 4 bases and J by 5 bases; unmatched bases: 10. The germline V gene encodes CDR1 SGHRS and CDR2 YFSETQ. The CDR3 sequence is 17 residues long. CDR3 sequence reads: CASSLWTSGKVDNEQFF. CDR3 sequence (DNA): TGCGCCAGCAGCCTTTGGACTAGCGGGAAGGTTGACAATGAGCAGTTCTTC.

The chain is built from TRBV5-1 and TRBJ2-5; 7 nucleotides align to TRBD2. The end of the DNA fits TRBJ2-7 better, so the J call may be wrong. The length of the CDR3 is 17 residues. CDR1 is SGHRS, CDR2 YFSETQ, per germline. CDR3 sequence: CASSLGGPGLLPYEQYF. DNA of the CDR3: TGCGCCAGCAGCTTGGGGGGACCGGGACTATTACCTTACGAGCAGTACTTC.

This chain links TRBV18 with TRBJ1-2; TRBD1 is a possible D gene (5 bases). Deletions cut 3 bases from V and 8 bases from J, with 10 bases between. Germline assignment: CDR1 KGHSH and CDR2 LQKENI. The CDR3 is 12 amino acids. CDR3 DNA: TGTGCCAGCTCACCTTCTCAGGGCGGCTACACCTTC. Its protein is CASSPSQGGYTF.

V and J are TRBV2 and TRBJ1-3; D is perhaps TRBD1 (6 bases). The CDR3 sequence is 14 residues long. Trimming took off 4 bases at V and 4 bases at J, with 11 bases between the two ends. CDR1 and CDR2 (germline): SNHLY, FYNNEI. Here the CDR3 reads CASSVQGMGNTIYF. The CDR3 coding sequence is TGTGCCAGCAGTGTGCAGGGGATGGGAAACACCATATATTTT.

The chain has TRBV19 and TRBJ2-3, with a weak D call TRBD2 (6 bases). This CDR3 contains 16 residues. Germline assignment: CDR1 LNHDA and CDR2 SQIVND (reference sequence). V lost 3 bases and J lost 4, with 17 bases in between. CDR3 DNA sequence: TGTGCCAGTAGTATGTCGAGAGTTAGCGGACCAGATACGCAGTATTTT. Translating gives CASSMSRVSGPDTQYF.

The chain joins TRBV5-4 to TRBJ2-7; 8 nucleotides agree with TRBD1. This CDR3 contains 15 residues. V lost 0 bases, J lost 4 bases, and 6 bases stayed unmatched. Germline V lookup: CDR1 SGHNT, CDR2 YYREEE (reference sequence). The CDR3 sequence: CASSLARTGSYEQYF. Here the CDR3 DNA reads TGTGCCAGCAGCTTGGCACGGACAGGGAGTTACGAGCAGTACTTC.

This rearrangement joins TRBV28 to TRBJ1-2, with 12 bases matching TRBD1. The germline gives CDR1 MDHEN, CDR2 SYDVKM. CDR3 length: 16 amino acids. The V segment lost 1 base and the J segment 4 bases; nucleotides outside the gene matches: 4. Written as DNA, the CDR3 is TGTGCCAGCAGTTTATTAGGGGACAGGGGGCCCTATGGCTACACCTTC. The encoded protein is CASSLLGDRGPYGYTF.

V is TRBV6-5 and J is TRBJ2-7; D may be TRBD1 (5 bases). This CDR3 spans 12 amino acids. Trimming took off 2 bases at V and 3 bases at J, with 5 bases between the two ends. CDR1 and CDR2 (germline): MNHEY, SVGAGI. In DNA, the CDR3 is TGTGCCAGCAGTTACAGGGGCTACGAGCAGTACTTC. It is translated as CASSYRGYEQYF.

This clone was observed a handful of times. The chain carries TRBV7-9 and TRBJ2-7, with TRBD2 matching over 10 bases. CDR3 size: 14 residues. Germline trimming cut 3 bases from V and 3 bases from J; bases unmatched to any gene: 2. Per germline, CDR1 SEHNR and CDR2 FQNEAQ (reference sequence). CDR3 DNA: TGTGCCAGCAGCTTCCGGACTAGCGGCTACGAGCAGTACTTC. Residues: CASSFRTSGYEQYF.

Of note for this clone: An end of the junction does not agree with germline; a read error may underlie this. This sequence joins TRBV5-1 and TRBJ1-2; 7 bases are a match to TRBD1. The CDR3 totals 16 residues. CDR1 and CDR2 (germline): SGHRS, YFSETQ. The CDR3 here is CASSFGLRQGSNGHTF. The CDR3 bases are TGCGCCAGCAGCTTTGGACTCAGACAGGGAAGTAATGGCCACACCTTC.

The chain combines TRBV27 with TRBJ1-5; 7 nucleotides line up with TRBD1. CDR1 is MNHEY and CDR2 is SMNVEV in the germline V gene (reference sequence). This CDR3 contains 14 residues. Losses at the gene ends were 1 base for V and 6 bases for J; bases not matched to a gene: 3. The chain's CDR3 is CASSLYRGSQPQHF. In DNA, the CDR3 is TGTGCCAGCAGTTTATACAGGGGTAGTCAGCCCCAGCATTTT.

The gene calls are TRBV19 and TRBJ2-2, with a possible D match to TRBD2 (7 bases). Trimming took 6 bases from V and 8 from J, leaving 13 bases between them. The CDR3 is 13 residues long. Germline V gene sequence: CDR1 LNHDA, CDR2 SQIVND (reference sequence). DNA of the CDR3: TGTGCCAGTAGGGGGGCGGGAGTAGGGGAGCTGTTTTTT. Amino acid sequence: CASRGAGVGELFF.

The table lists this clone with a count of one. The chain has TRBV7-7 and TRBJ2-5; the D is unclear. The CDR3 contains 15 residues. V gave up 2 bases and J gave up 2 bases, with 12 bases separating them. Germline V gene sequence: CDR1 SSHAT, CDR2 FNYEAQ (reference sequence). Here the CDR3 DNA reads TGTGCCAGCAGCTTAACCGCAAGCCTGCAAGAGACCCAGTACTTC. It yields the protein CASSLTASLQETQYF.

CDR3 sequence: CASTRASGERGSPLHF. For the CDR3, the DNA is TGTGCCAGCACTCGCGCTTCGGGGGAAAGGGGCTCACCCCTCCACTTT. The chain combines TRBV27 with TRBJ1-6; a weak D match, TRBD1 (5 bases). The CDR3 totals 16 residues. The germline gives CDR1 MNHEY, CDR2 SMNVEV (reference sequence). V was cut by 7 bases and J by 10 bases, with 23 bases left in between.

This clone was counted a few times. V usage is TRBV29-1 and J usage is TRBJ1-5; TRBD1 aligns across 10 bases. Germline V gives CDR1 SQVTM, CDR2 ANQGSEA. J lost 7 bases, V lost 4 bases, and 4 bases had no gene match. This CDR3 comprises 13 residues. Written as DNA, the CDR3 is TGCAGCGTTGGCGGGACAGGGGACCAGCCCCAGCATTTT. It codes for CSVGGTGDQPQHF.

The CDR3 region is CASSLGSGYEQYF. The CDR3 DNA is TGTGCCAGCAGCTTGGGTAGCGGATACGAGCAGTACTTC. This chain connects TRBV5-6 to TRBJ2-7; maybe TRBD2 (6 bases). Germline-derived CDR1 and CDR2 are SGHDT and YYEEEE. V was cut by 0 bases and J by 4 bases, with 8 bases left in between. CDR3 length: 13 amino acids. Together with reference TRBV5-6 and TRBJ2-7, the CDR3 gives the full variable domain: DAGVTQSPTHLIKTRGQQVTLRCSPKSGHDTVSWYQQALGQGPQFIFQYYEEEERQRGNFPDRFSGHQFPNYSSELNVNALLLGDSALYLCASSLGSGYEQYFGPGTRLTVT.

The V gene is TRBV5-8, the J gene TRBJ1-5; D is possibly TRBD1 (6 bases). CDR1 is SGHTS and CDR2 is YDEGEE in the germline V gene. V shed 0 bases and J shed 6 bases, with 13 bases lying between them. CDR3 length equals 15 residues. The CDR3 region is CASSLGTGLSQPQHF. CDR3 DNA sequence: TGTGCCAGCAGCTTGGGAACAGGGTTGAGTCAGCCCCAGCATTTT. The variable domain in full, completed from reference TRBV5-8 and TRBJ1-5, reads EAGVTQSPTHLIKTRGQQATLRCSPISGHTSVYWYQQALGLGLQFLLWYDEGEERNRGNFPPRFSGRQFPNYSSELNVNALELEDSALYLCASSLGTGLSQPQHFGDGTRLSIL.

The V gene is TRBV5-1, the J gene TRBJ2-1; TRBD2 aligns across 13 bases. The ends lost 2 bases at V and 5 bases at J; junction bases unmatched: 7. Germline V gene lookup returns CDR1 SGHRS and CDR2 YFSETQ. The CDR3 totals 17 residues. The CDR3 reads CASSLEVLAGGHNEQFF. CDR3 in DNA: TGCGCCAGCAGCTTAGAGGTACTAGCGGGAGGGCACAATGAGCAGTTCTTC.

The CDR3 DNA reads as TGTGCCAGTACCTTAGCGGGAAGTTCGGGAGAGACCCAGTACTTC. Its protein is CASTLAGSSGETQYF. The rearrangement joins TRBV19 to TRBJ2-5, with TRBD2 identical over 8 bases. CDR1 is LNHDA and CDR2 is SQIVND in the germline V gene (reference sequence). CDR3 length: 15 residues. J was trimmed by 4 bases and V by 7 bases; bases with no gene match: 11. Full variable domain (outside the CDR3, taken from reference TRBV19 and TRBJ2-5): DGGITQSPKYLFRKEGQNVTLSCEQNLNHDAMYWYRQDPGQGLRLIYYSQIVNDFQKGDIAEGYSVSREKKESFPLTVTSAQKNPTAFYLCASTLAGSSGETQYFGPGTRLLVL.

There are a few counts of this clone. The chain employs TRBV10-1 and TRBJ2-1, with D possibly being TRBD2 (6 bases). CDR1 and CDR2 (germline): WNHNN, SYGVQD (reference sequence). The V and J ends lost 0 bases and 12 bases respectively, with 12 bases between them. CDR3 size: 13 residues. Written as DNA, the CDR3 is TGCGCCAGCAGTGAGTCGGGACTCCCTCTGCAGTTCTTC. Its translation is CASSESGLPLQFF.

This chain uses TRBV11-1 with TRBJ2-4; D remains ambiguous. CDR1 and CDR2 (germline): SGHAT, FQDESV (reference sequence). V was clipped by 4 bases and J by 2 bases, with 12 bases between them. The CDR3 covers 15 residues. The CDR3 DNA is TGTGCCAGCAGCTCTAAATTCCCCTCCAAAAACATTCAGTACTTC. Its protein is CASSSKFPSKNIQYF.

The chain uses TRBV15 and TRBJ2-1, with 13 bases fitting TRBD2. V lost 3 bases, J lost 5 bases, and 4 bases stayed unmatched. Germline CDR1 reads LNHNV; CDR2 reads YYDKDF (reference sequence). The CDR3 totals 16 residues. CDR3: CATSRGTSGNHNEQFF. The CDR3 DNA is TGTGCCACCAGCAGGGGGACTAGCGGGAACCACAATGAGCAGTTCTTC.

The rearrangement joins TRBV25-1 to TRBJ1-1; D not resolved. V gave up 3 bases and J gave up 1 base, with 6 bases separating them. Germline assignment: CDR1 MGHDK and CDR2 SYGVNS. This CDR3 has 13 amino acids. The CDR3 region has the DNA TGTGCCAGCAGTGAGCCCGGGAACACTGAAGCTTTCTTT. Its protein product is CASSEPGNTEAFF.